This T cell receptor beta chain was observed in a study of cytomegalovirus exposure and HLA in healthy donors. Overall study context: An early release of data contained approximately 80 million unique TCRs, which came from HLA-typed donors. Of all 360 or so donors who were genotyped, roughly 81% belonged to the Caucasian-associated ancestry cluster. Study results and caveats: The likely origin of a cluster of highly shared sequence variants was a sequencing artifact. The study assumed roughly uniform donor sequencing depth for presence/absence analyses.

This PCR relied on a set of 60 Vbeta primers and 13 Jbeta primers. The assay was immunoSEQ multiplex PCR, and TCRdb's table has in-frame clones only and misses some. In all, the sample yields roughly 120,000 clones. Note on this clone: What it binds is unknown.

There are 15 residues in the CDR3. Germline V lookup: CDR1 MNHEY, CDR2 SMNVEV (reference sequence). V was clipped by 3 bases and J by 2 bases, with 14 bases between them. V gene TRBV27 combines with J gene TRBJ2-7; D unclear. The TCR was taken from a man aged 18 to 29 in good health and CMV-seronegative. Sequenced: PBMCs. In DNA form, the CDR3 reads TGTGCCAGCAGTTTTATGGGCCTCGCCGCCTACGAGCAGTACTTC. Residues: CASSFMGLAAYEQYF.